This T cell receptor (beta chain) was recorded in a study of T cell clones after liver transplantation. Study-wide results and limits: Migration into the graft, not deletion, may explain lost graft donor-reactive T cells.

V lost 1 base to trimming and J lost 6 bases; unmatched junction nucleotides: 6. The CDR3 has 15 amino acids. A note on this clone: Its antigen is not identified.

Unstimulated PBMCs were sorted into CD3+CD4+ and CD3+CD8+ populations. Here immunoSEQ multiplex PCR was the method, and the copy in TCRdb shows in-frame clones only, minus some. The sample holds 85,000 to 130,000 clones; around 83% are singletons and the top ten take approximately 0.99%. Here the sequenced sample was CD4+ T cells from blood, taken before liver transplant. The receptor was derived from a human donor who received a liver transplant. J is TRBJ2-2 and V is TRBV5-3, with 7 bases that match TRBD2. TRBV5-3 is sorted into the ORF group, with uncertain function. CDR3 region: CARSLRHSGAGELFF. CDR3 nucleotide sequence: TGTGCCAGAAGCTTGAGACACAGCGGGGCCGGGGAGCTGTTTTTT.